This TCR beta chain was recorded in a study of untreated major depressive disorder (dated by TCRdb to about 2018). Study-wide context: The study was a cross-sectional case-control comparison of T cell phenotype and TCR repertoire between antidepressant-free major depressive disorder patients and individually matched non-depressed controls. The sequencing was a follow-up to the differences in Vbeta 5.1, Vbeta 11 and Vbeta 22 usage that flow cytometry had picked up across the whole cohort.

The Qiagen DNeasy Blood and Tissue Kit was used to extract total genomic DNA from purified CD4+ T cells. Amplification and sequencing of the TCRbeta CDR3 region, as defined according to IMGT, were carried out with immunoSEQ immunosequencing protocols. The authors' pipeline ran thus. Preprocessing of raw sequence data for PCR and sequencing error correction was performed by the immunoSEQ service. The sequence data were imported into the immunoSEQ Analyzer and were further analyzed using VDJtools v1.0.7. The paired Wilcoxon signed-rank test was used to test for differences between patients and controls. This immuneACCESS table, as held by TCRdb, lists in-frame sequences with V and J called but not all clones. Of the missing ones, under half trace to an unresolved V gene in checked studies; the others have no known cause. The D gene and trimming were derived from the DNA, and the V and J assignments and clone size from that table. The table for this sample lists 20,000 or so clones; over 75% of them were counted only once. The ten largest clones take up roughly 0.82% of the sample.

Of note for this clone: Its antigen specificity is not known. The input lacks base qualities; no much larger clone sits a single base away.

Study-wide findings and limitations: For the sequencing comparisons, planned one-tailed tests were run on just three Vbeta families that had been chosen in advance. Because of the strict matching and exclusion criteria, the study sample was comparatively small, which limits how generalizable the findings are. Higher TRBV05-01 (Vbeta 5.1) usage among CD4+ T cells of depressed patients compared with controls was confirmed by sequencing, with p = 0.040 in a one-tailed test. The top five TRBV05-01 clones in every sequenced subject were all private clones. In the sequencing data, TRBV25-01 and TRBV02-01 usage matched the flow-cytometry pattern without reaching statistical significance.

Per the germline V gene, MGHRA is the CDR1 and YSYEKL is the CDR2. The CDR3 goes from the cysteine to the phenylalanine over 16 residues. The read is trimmed to its CDR3 DNA, 48 bases read in frame from base 1. Between the V and J ends, shortened by 0 bases and 1 base respectively, the junction contains 10 bases. For sex, age, current smoking status and body mass index, every depressed patient had a pairwise-matched non-depressed control. All participants were of European descent. Controls had no mood disorder either currently or in their lifetime and had a Quick Inventory of Depressive Symptoms-Self Report score of 5 or lower. All participants were excluded for major medical conditions, Axis I/II comorbidities, regular medication or illicit drug use, or drinking over 100 g alcohol weekly. Around 32 ml of peripheral blood was collected into EDTA tubes from each participant. Using the BD IMag Human CD4 T Lymphocyte Enrichment Set, CD4+ T cells were purified from thawed PBMCs via magnetic negative selection. The CD4+ enrichment method typically yielded 90% to 95% purity as confirmed by flow cytometry. A subgroup of five case-control pairs, selected blind to chemokine receptor expression and flow-cytometric repertoire skewing results, was subjected to TCRbeta sequencing. All blood samples were collected in the morning at 8:00 a.m., and PBMCs were isolated by Ficoll-Hypaque gradient centrifugation. Until being assayed, PBMCs were kept in liquid nitrogen after cryopreservation by gradual cooling to -80 degrees C.

The receptor was derived from a woman aged 25 to 39 in good health. This chain is built from TRBV4-1 and TRBJ2-1; no D gene can be assigned with confidence. The sample consisted of CD4+ T cells from PBMCs. The DNA reads TGCGCCAGCAGCCAAGATCGGCGCAGATCCTACAATGAGCAGTTCTTC. Translated, it gives CASSQDRRRSYNEQFF.